The 5 T cell receptor beta chains below were found in one sample sequenced in a study of T cell repertoires in cytomegalovirus infection. TCRdb re-called the reads with MiXCR, one entry per CDR3 protein. The sample lists approximately 910,000 distinct CDR3 sequences; roughly 30% were seen once. No antigen has been identified for these receptors. The sample was cultured CD8+ T cells from PBMCs, taken from culture after CMV antigen stimulation. Receptors originate from a human donor in good health (CMV status not recorded). Some clones in this sample may be carry-over from other donors' samples.

This clonotype was detected ten times or more. V and J are TRBV7-4 and TRBJ1-5; TRBD1 is a possible D gene (5 bases). V lost 4 bases and J lost 5, with 18 bases in between. The germline V gene encodes CDR1 SGHVT and CDR2 SQSDAQ. The CDR3 is made up of 16 amino acids. CDR3 residues: CASSSLWGILDQPQHF. CDR3 sequence (DNA): TGTGCCAGCAGCTCCCTTTGGGGGATCCTCGATCAGCCCCAGCATTTT.

This clonotype was picked up many times. This chain joins TRBV7-2 and TRBJ1-2; the D gene is possibly TRBD1 (6 bases). CDR1 is SGHTA, CDR2 FQGNSA, per germline. The CDR3 runs 12 residues. V dropped 2 bases and J dropped 14 bases, with 15 bases sitting between them. The CDR3 protein is CASSLSTGRGTF. CDR3 coding DNA: TGTGCCAGCAGCTTATCGACAGGCCGCGGAACCTTC.

The rearrangement uses TRBV13 and TRBJ2-7, with TRBD2 matching over 13 bases. The V segment lost 5 bases and the J segment 1 base; nucleotides outside the gene matches: 2. In germline, CDR1 is PRHDT, CDR2 FYEKMQ (reference sequence). CDR3 length equals 15 residues. The CDR3 loop is CASSRTSGRSYEQYV. Written as DNA, the CDR3 is TGTGCCAGCAGCCGGACTAGCGGGAGATCCTACGAGCAGTACGTC.

This chain joins TRBV2 and TRBJ1-2; D is perhaps TRBD1 (6 bases). Per germline, CDR1 SNHLY and CDR2 FYNNEI. The CDR3 runs 11 residues. V dropped 6 bases and J dropped 7 bases, with 9 bases sitting between them. The CDR3 coding sequence is TGTGCCAGCAGGGGGGCGCGTGGCTACACCTTC. It yields the protein CASRGARGYTF.

This clonotype was detected ten times or more. The chain combines TRBV7-6 with TRBJ1-1, with D maybe TRBD1 (5 bases). Trimming cost V 9 bases and J 1 base, with 12 bases left between them. Germline V gene lookup returns CDR1 SGHVS and CDR2 FNYEAQ. This CDR3 spans 13 amino acids. The CDR3: CASGGEGNTEAFF. In DNA, the CDR3 is TGTGCCAGTGGGGGGGAAGGGAACACTGAAGCTTTCTTT.